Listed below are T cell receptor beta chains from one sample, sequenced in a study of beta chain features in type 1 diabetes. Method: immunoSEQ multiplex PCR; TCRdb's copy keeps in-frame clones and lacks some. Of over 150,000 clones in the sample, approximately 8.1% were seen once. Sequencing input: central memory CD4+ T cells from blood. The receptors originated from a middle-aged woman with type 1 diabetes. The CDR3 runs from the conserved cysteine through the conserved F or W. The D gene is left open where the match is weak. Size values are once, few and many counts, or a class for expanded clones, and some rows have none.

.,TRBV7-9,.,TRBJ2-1,TGTGCCAGCAGCTTAGGGGGGCGCAATGAGCAGTTCTTC,CASSLGGRNEQFF
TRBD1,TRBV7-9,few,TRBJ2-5,TGTGCCAGCAGTCAAAACAGGGGAAATCAAGAGACCCAGTACTTC,CASSQNRGNQETQYF
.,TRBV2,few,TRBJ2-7,TGTGCCAGCAGCGCCTACGAGCAGTACTTC,CASSAYEQYF
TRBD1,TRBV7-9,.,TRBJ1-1,TGTGCCAGCAGCCTTGGACAGGCGTCGGCTGAAGCTTTCTTT,CASSLGQASAEAFF
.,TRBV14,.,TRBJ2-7,TGTGCCAGCAGCTTCTCCGGGACAAGTGTCGAGCAGTACTTC,CASSFSGTSVEQYF
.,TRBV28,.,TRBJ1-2,TGTGCCAGCAGTACCGCGGATCCATATGGCTACACCTTC,CASSTADPYGYTF
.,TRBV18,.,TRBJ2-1,TGTGCCAGCTCACCTACAGGCCCTCGCAATGAGCAGTTCTTC,CASSPTGPRNEQFF
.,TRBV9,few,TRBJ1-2,TGTGCCAGCAGCGTAGGGGAGGGGCCGAACTATGGCTACACCTTC,CASSVGEGPNYGYTF
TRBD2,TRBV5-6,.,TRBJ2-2,TGTGCCAGCAGCTTGGGGACTAGCGGGAGGTGGACCGGGGAGCTGTTTTTT,CASSLGTSGRWTGELFF
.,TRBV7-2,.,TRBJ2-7,TGTGCCAGCCTACGTTCGGGTGCTTACGAGCAGTACTTC,CASLRSGAYEQYF
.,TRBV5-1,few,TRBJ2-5,TGCGCCAGCAGCTTGTCCCTACTCCAAGAGACCCAGTACTTC,CASSLSLLQETQYF
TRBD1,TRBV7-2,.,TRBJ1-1,TGTGCCAGCAGCCAAAGACAGGGTTCCCACACTGAAGCTTTCTTT,CASSQRQGSHTEAFF
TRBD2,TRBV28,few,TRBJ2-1,TGTGCCAGCAGATACCATAGCGGGGACTACAATGAGCAGTTCTTC,CASRYHSGDYNEQFF